The 30 T cell receptor beta chains listed next were all sequenced from one sample in a study of T cells in Graves' hyperthyroidism and ophthalmopathy. TCR beta CDR3 regions were amplified from RNA. When the TCR CDR3 underwent first-round RT-PCR, the HTBI primer set was used. MiXCR, run by TCRdb on the multiplex PCR reads, gives a single entry per CDR3 protein. The sample gives 550,000 to 800,000 distinct CDR3 sequences, 16% of which show up once; around 8% is in the top ten. Material: blood. The receptors derive from a man aged 18 to 29 with Graves' hyperthyroidism.

There are many counts of this clonotype. The chain uses TRBV27 and TRBJ2-7; D may be TRBD1 (6 bases). Trimming took off 0 bases at V and 3 bases at J, with 12 bases between the two ends. The V gene's germline CDR1 is MNHEY and CDR2 SMNVEV (reference sequence). This CDR3 comprises 15 residues. As DNA, the CDR3 is TGTGCCAGCAGTTTATCGTGGGGACAAAACTACGAGCAGTACTTC. It specifies CASSLSWGQNYEQYF.

This chain links TRBV10-3 with TRBJ2-3; 9 positions match TRBD2. Germline values: CDR1 ENHRY, CDR2 SYGVKD. V shed 8 bases, J shed 4 bases, and the junction held 16 bases outside the gene matches. The CDR3 has 17 amino acids. This CDR3 is CAIQGEPGLAVSDTQYF. For the CDR3, the DNA is TGTGCCATCCAAGGGGAACCGGGACTAGCAGTTTCAGATACGCAGTATTTT.

With respect to this clonotype: A much larger clone differs by one base, so this may be a read error. This rearrangement joins TRBV5-5 to TRBJ1-5, with D possibly matching TRBD1 (5 bases). This CDR3 has 14 amino acids. Germline V gene lookup returns CDR1 SGHKS and CDR2 YYEKEE (reference sequence). Trimming took off 2 bases at V and 6 bases at J, with 12 bases between the two ends. The CDR3 bases are TGTGCCAGCAGCTTTGGGGGTGGCGGTCAGCCCCAGCATTTT. Translation: CASSFGGGGQPQHF.

A single count supports this clonotype. A much more abundant neighbour one base away suggests this may be a read error. The V and J genes are TRBV29-1 and TRBJ1-1; D gene unclear. CDR1 is SQVTM, CDR2 ANQGSEA, per germline. CDR3 length: 13 residues. Trimming removed 6 bases at V and 4 bases at J, with 15 bases between. The CDR3 nucleotides read TGCAGCGTCGCCGCGACGACGGGCACTGAAGCTTTCTTT. Protein: CSVAATTGTEAFF. Using reference TRBV29-1 and TRBJ1-1 for the parts outside the CDR3, the full variable domain is SAVISQKPSRDICQRGTSLTIQCQVDSQVTMMFWYRQQPGQSLTLIATANQGSEATYESGFVIDKFPISRPNLTFSTLTVSNMSPEDSSIYLCSVAATTGTEAFFGQGTRLTVV.

Ten or more counts support this clonotype. The CDR3 spells CASTVGWDNEQFF. The CDR3 coding sequence is TGTGCCAGCACCGTCGGGTGGGACAATGAGCAGTTCTTC. This sequence joins TRBV11-2 and TRBJ2-1; D gene uncertain. V lost 7 bases and J lost 5, with 12 bases in between. This CDR3 region has 13 residues. Germline-derived CDR1 and CDR2 are SGHAT and FQNNGV.

This clonotype was counted many times. The V and J genes are TRBV6-5 and TRBJ1-2; the match to TRBD1 covers 8 bases. CDR1 is MNHEY, CDR2 SVGAGI, per germline. The V and J ends lost 4 bases and 5 bases, in that order; junction bases with no gene match: 3. CDR3 length: 13 amino acids. CDR3 bases: TGTGCCAGCAGTTTGGACAGGGAGTATGGCTACACCTTC. Its translation is CASSLDREYGYTF.

A note on this clonotype: A clone one base away is much larger, so this may be a read error. The chain carries TRBV2 and TRBJ2-4, with D uncertain. Germline V gene lookup returns CDR1 SNHLY and CDR2 FYNNEI. CDR3 length: 14 residues. Here the CDR3 DNA reads TGTGCCAACAGTGAACCCCGACCATTAAACATTCAGTACTTC. Translation: CANSEPRPLNIQYF.

This clonotype was counted ten times or more. The J gene is TRBJ2-1, the V gene TRBV28, with 12 positions matching TRBD2. The V gene end was trimmed by 4 bases and the J gene end by 5 bases; junction bases not matched to a gene: 9. The CDR3 length is 17 residues. Germline V gives CDR1 MDHEN, CDR2 SYDVKM. CDR3 residues: CASSSVWTSGKDNEQFF. The CDR3 DNA reads TGTGCCAGCAGTTCCGTTTGGACTAGCGGGAAGGACAATGAGCAGTTCTTC.

This clonotype appeared once. CDR3 loop: CASSVGALAGFYNEQFF. The CDR3 DNA is TGTGCCAGCAGCGTAGGAGCCCTAGCGGGATTCTACAATGAGCAGTTCTTC. The J gene is TRBJ2-1, the V gene TRBV9; 9 bases are shared with TRBD2. CDR1 SGDLS and CDR2 YYNGEE come from the germline V gene. V shed 0 bases, J shed 3 bases, and the junction held 7 bases outside the gene matches. This CDR3 has 17 amino acids.

This clonotype was picked up many times. This chain connects TRBV5-1 to TRBJ1-1; tentative D call: TRBD1 (6 bases). V was pared by 4 bases and J by 1 base, with 14 bases between. CDR1 SGHRS and CDR2 YFSETQ come from the germline V gene. The CDR3 extends over 15 amino acids. The CDR3 region has the DNA TGCGCCAGCAGCAGAATTATACAGGGGAACACTGAAGCTTTCTTT. Amino acids: CASSRIIQGNTEAFF.

This clonotype was picked up many times. The genes are TRBV6-2 or TRBV6-3 and TRBJ1-5; D remains ambiguous. Trimming shortened V by 2 bases and J by 2 bases, and 10 bases separated the two germline ends. CDR3 length: 15 amino acids. In germline, CDR1 is MNHEY, CDR2 SVGEGT. This CDR3 reads CASSYPSGGNQPQHF. The CDR3, as DNA: TGTGCCAGCAGTTACCCCTCTGGGGGCAATCAGCCCCAGCATTTT.

This CDR3 is CASSRDRASETQYF. The DNA for the CDR3 is TGTGCCAGCAGTCGGGACAGGGCCTCGGAGACCCAGTACTTC. The V and J genes are TRBV12-3 or TRBV12-4 and TRBJ2-5; TRBD1 aligns across 9 bases. J lost 5 bases, V lost 5 bases, and 6 bases had no gene match. The CDR3 runs to 14 residues.

There are many counts of this clonotype. V gene TRBV20-1 combines with J gene TRBJ2-7; 7 nucleotides align to TRBD1. The junction had 5 bases not matched to a gene; V was cut back by 6 bases and J by 3 bases. Germline lookup yields CDR1 DFQATT and CDR2 SNEGSKA (reference sequence). This CDR3 spans 12 amino acids. The CDR3 reads CSAIGTDYEQYF. The CDR3 nucleotides read TGCAGTGCCATAGGGACAGACTACGAGCAGTACTTC.

In DNA form, the CDR3 reads TGTGCCATCAGTCTAGGACAGGCCAGCTCTGGGGCCAACGTCCTGACTTTC. Protein: CAISLGQASSGANVLTF. The chain couples TRBV10-3 to TRBJ2-6, with TRBD1 identical over 7 bases. The CDR3 is 17 residues long. From germline, CDR1 is ENHRY and CDR2 SYGVKD. V was clipped by 5 bases and J by 0 bases; unmatched bases: 7.

V is TRBV28 and J is TRBJ2-3, with TRBD2 matching over 8 bases. Germline V gene sequence: CDR1 MDHEN, CDR2 SYDVKM. The V gene end was trimmed by 1 base and the J gene end by 1 base; junction bases not matched to a gene: 4. This CDR3 has 16 amino acids. CDR3 region: CASSLFSAGGTDTQYF. CDR3 DNA sequence: TGTGCCAGCAGTTTATTTTCAGCGGGAGGCACAGATACGCAGTATTTT.

This clonotype was seen ten or more times. The gene calls are TRBV29-1 and TRBJ2-3; D is uncertain. The CDR3 contains 13 residues. CDR1 and CDR2 (germline): SQVTM, ANQGSEA. Trimming left V 4 bases short and J 4 bases short, with 12 bases between. CDR3 residues: CSVVGKMADTQYF. In DNA, the CDR3 is TGCAGCGTTGTGGGCAAAATGGCAGATACGCAGTATTTT.

A note on this clonotype: A much larger clone sits a single nucleotide away, making a read error possible. The chain combines TRBV24-1 with TRBJ1-1, with a tentative D call TRBD1 (5 bases). Germline V gives CDR1 KGHDR, CDR2 SFDVKD. The CDR3 totals 17 residues. The V and J ends lost 8 bases and 1 base respectively, with 22 bases between them. The CDR3 is CATIDSCWGGTNTEAFF. Here the CDR3 DNA reads TGTGCCACCATCGATAGTTGCTGGGGGGGAACGAACACTGAAGCTTTCTTT.

The chain employs TRBV12-3 or TRBV12-4 and TRBJ2-1; no firm D call. The V gene lost 2 bases and the J gene lost 12 bases, with 14 bases spanning the gap. The CDR3 covers 13 residues. The CDR3 DNA is TGTGCCAGCAGTTTAATTGAACAGCTATCGCAGTTCTTC. Translation: CASSLIEQLSQFF.

This clonotype was counted at least ten times. The chain employs TRBV28 and TRBJ2-4, with D possibly being TRBD1 or TRBD2 (5 bases each). The CDR3 extends over 13 amino acids. The V end was cut by 6 bases, the J end by 8 bases, with 14 bases between. Germline-derived CDR1 and CDR2 are MDHEN and SYDVKM. This CDR3 reads CASSRDLQDIQYF. The CDR3 bases are TGTGCCAGCAGCCGGGACCTACAGGACATTCAGTACTTC. The whole variable domain, remainder taken from reference TRBV28 and TRBJ2-4, is DVKVTQSSRYLVKRTGEKVFLECVQDMDHENMFWYRQDPGLGLRLIYFSYDVKMKEKGDIPEGYSVSREKKERFSLILESASTNQTSMYLCASSRDLQDIQYFGAGTRLSVL.

This clonotype was detected a few times. The chain combines TRBV28 with TRBJ2-1; D unclear. Between the trimmed V and J ends, which lost 6 bases and 0 bases, there was a span of 6 bases. This CDR3 is built from 13 residues. Germline V CDR1 and CDR2: MDHEN, SYDVKM. The CDR3 DNA reads TGTGCCAGCAGCGCAGTCTCCTACAATGAGCAGTTCTTC. Translated: CASSAVSYNEQFF. The full variable domain, in which reference TRBV28 and TRBJ2-1 provide the parts outside the CDR3, is DVKVTQSSRYLVKRTGEKVFLECVQDMDHENMFWYRQDPGLGLRLIYFSYDVKMKEKGDIPEGYSVSREKKERFSLILESASTNQTSMYLCASSAVSYNEQFFGPGTRLTVL.

This clonotype was recorded many times. The rearrangement links TRBV29-1 to TRBJ2-7, with 10 bases aligning to TRBD2. Trimming removed 2 bases from V and 4 bases from J; junction bases left unmatched: 2. CDR3 length: 13 amino acids. In germline, CDR1 is SQVTM, CDR2 ANQGSEA. In nucleotides, the CDR3 is TGCAGCGTTGAACTAGCGGGAGCGTACGAGCAGTACTTC. Amino acids: CSVELAGAYEQYF.

In this sample, this clonotype turned up many times. The V gene is TRBV3-1, the J gene TRBJ1-4; 7 bases map to TRBD1. Germline V gives CDR1 LGHDT, CDR2 YNNKEL (reference sequence). The CDR3 runs 18 residues. J lost 0 bases, V lost 3 bases, and 10 bases had no gene match. DNA of the CDR3: TGTGCCAGCAGCCATCTTCCCGGGACAGCCGCAACTAATGAAAAACTGTTTTTT. Translating gives CASSHLPGTAATNEKLFF. The variable domain in full, with the rest retrieved from reference TRBV3-1 and TRBJ1-4, is DTAVSQTPKYLVTQMGNDKSIKCEQNLGHDTMYWYKQDSKKFLKIMFSYNNKELIINETVPNRFSPKSPDKAHLNLHINSLELGDSAVYFCASSHLPGTAATNEKLFFGSGTQLSVL.

This clonotype came up a few times. The chain is built from TRBV7-9 and TRBJ1-5, with TRBD1 matching 7 bases. V lost 4 bases, J lost 2 bases, and 5 bases stayed unmatched. The CDR3 spans 15 residues. From germline, CDR1 is SEHNR and CDR2 FQNEAQ (reference sequence). CDR3 protein: CASSSDRAGNQPQHF. Written as DNA, the CDR3 is TGTGCCAGCAGCTCCGACAGGGCTGGCAATCAGCCCCAGCATTTT.

This clonotype was seen at least ten times. The chain couples TRBV7-9 to TRBJ1-2; TRBD1 agrees at 8 bases. V lost 4 bases and J lost 8; bases outside the gene matches: 6. The length of the CDR3 is 13 residues. In germline, CDR1 is SEHNR, CDR2 FQNEAQ (reference sequence). The CDR3 DNA sequence: TGTGCCAGCAGCTCGGGACAGGAAGGAGGCTACACCTTC. Encoded protein: CASSSGQEGGYTF.

A few counts support this clonotype. The rearrangement links TRBV20-1 to TRBJ2-1; possibly TRBD1 or TRBD2 for D (7 bases each). The germline gives CDR1 DFQATT, CDR2 SNEGSKA (reference sequence). Deletions cut 0 bases from V and 9 bases from J, with 21 bases between. The CDR3 sequence is 16 residues long. CDR3 in amino acids: CSARDPGGGGWSEQFF. CDR3 nucleotides: TGCAGTGCTAGAGATCCAGGGGGGGGAGGCTGGAGTGAGCAGTTCTTC.

V and J are TRBV16 and TRBJ1-1, with 10 bases lining up with TRBD1. The CDR3 sequence is 19 residues long. Germline loops: CDR1 KGHSY, CDR2 FQNENV. The junction had 14 bases not matched to a gene; V was cut back by 4 bases and J by 0 bases. The CDR3 region is CASSLVPFGTGVMNTEAFF. As DNA, the CDR3 is TGTGCCAGCAGCCTTGTACCCTTCGGGACAGGGGTAATGAACACTGAAGCTTTCTTT. The full variable domain, rest sourced from reference TRBV16 and TRBJ1-1, is GEEVAQTPKHLVRGEGQKAKLYCAPIKGHSYVFWYQQVLKNEFKFLISFQNENVFDETGMPKERFSAKCLPNSPCSLEIQATKLEDSAVYFCASSLVPFGTGVMNTEAFFGQGTRLTVV.

This clonotype came up many times. The J gene is TRBJ1-5, the V gene TRBV30; TRBD1 aligns across 7 bases. The V and J ends lost 5 bases and 0 bases, in that order; junction bases with no gene match: 4. The CDR3 covers 14 residues. The germline V gene encodes CDR1 GTSNPN and CDR2 SVGIG (reference sequence). This chain's CDR3 is CAWGTVNSNQPQHF. The DNA for the CDR3 is TGTGCCTGGGGGACAGTAAATAGCAATCAGCCCCAGCATTTT. The complete variable domain, with remaining parts taken from reference TRBV30 and TRBJ1-5, reads SQTIHQWPATLVQPVGSPLSLECTVEGTSNPNLYWYRQAAGRGLQLLFYSVGIGQISSEVPQNLSASRPQDRQFILSSKKLLLSDSGFYLCAWGTVNSNQPQHFGDGTRLSIL.

This clonotype was seen more than once but under ten times. The chain links TRBV10-3 to TRBJ2-7; TRBD1 might be the D (6 bases). Between the trimmed V and J ends, which lost 5 bases and 4 bases, there was a span of 18 bases. This CDR3 comprises 15 residues. CDR1 and CDR2 (germline): ENHRY, SYGVKD. CDR3 in DNA: TGTGCCATCAGTCTCCGCCCCGGGACATCATACGAGCAGTACTTC. It specifies CAISLRPGTSYEQYF.

The gene calls are TRBV6-5 and TRBJ2-7; TRBD1 aligns across 9 bases. V gave up 2 bases and J gave up 0 bases; unmatched junction bases: 2. The germline V gene has CDR1 MNHEY and CDR2 SVGAGI. The CDR3 is 15 residues long. The CDR3 nucleotides read TGTGCCAGCAGTTACCGGACAGGGGACTCCTACGAGCAGTACTTC. Its protein is CASSYRTGDSYEQYF.

This clonotype came up a few times. The chain employs TRBV6-1 and TRBJ2-2; D may be TRBD1 (6 bases). The CDR3 runs 17 residues. Germline V gene sequence: CDR1 MNHNS, CDR2 SASEGT. V was trimmed by 8 bases and J by 2 bases, leaving 21 bases between them. CDR3 sequence (DNA): TGTGCCAGCGCCTGGAGTCTGTGGGGGCATAACACCGGGGAGCTGTTTTTT. Encoded protein: CASAWSLWGHNTGELFF.